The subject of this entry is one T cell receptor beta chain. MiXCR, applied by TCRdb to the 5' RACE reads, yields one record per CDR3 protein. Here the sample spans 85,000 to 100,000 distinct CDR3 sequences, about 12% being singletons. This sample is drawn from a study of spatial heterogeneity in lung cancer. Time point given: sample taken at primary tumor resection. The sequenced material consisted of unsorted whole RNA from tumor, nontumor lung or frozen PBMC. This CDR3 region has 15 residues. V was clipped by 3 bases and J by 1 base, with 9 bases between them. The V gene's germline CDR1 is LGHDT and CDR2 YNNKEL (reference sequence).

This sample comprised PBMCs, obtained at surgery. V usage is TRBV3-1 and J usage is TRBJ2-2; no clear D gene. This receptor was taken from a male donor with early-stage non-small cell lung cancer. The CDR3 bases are TGTGCCAGCAGCCAGGGGTTAGTGAACACCGGGGAGCTGTTTTTT. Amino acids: CASSQGLVNTGELFF.